Listed here are 15 T cell receptor beta chains from one sample, sequenced in a study of tumor and adjacent non-tumor tissue in lung cancer (dated by TCRdb to between 2017 and 2018). RNA was isolated from bulk unsorted tissue, and RNA quality was assessed with a NanoDrop ND-1000 and an Agilent 2100. The normal lung samples consisted of distant non-tumor tissue collected more than 3 cm from the tumor edge. The library was prepared using multiplex PCR. Sequencer: Illumina HiSeq 2500. TCRbeta libraries were constructed through three rounds of nested PCR with primers (Table S4) according to protocols adapted from ARM-PCR. In-frame beta chains were kept once TCRdb had trimmed the public reads at Q25 with fastp and called clones with MiXCR. One record per CDR3 amino acid sequence lists the most common genes and DNA. The sample table shows over 35,000 distinct CDR3 sequences, and roughly 60% are seen once. The biggest ten clones account for 45% of the sample.

The sample taken for sequencing was distant non-tumor lung tissue. The origin of the receptors is a man aged 50 to 59 with non-small cell lung cancer.

In the case of this clonotype: At one end, the junction sequence differs from germline, possibly due to a read error. The CDR3 sequence is CASGLERVSNYGYTF. CDR3 nucleotide sequence: TGTGCCAGCGGCTTAGAAAGGGTTTCTAACTATGGCTACACCTTC. The J gene is TRBJ1-2, the V gene TRBV7-9; D gene ambiguous. Germline V gives CDR1 SEHNR, CDR2 FQNEAQ (reference sequence). This CDR3 has 15 amino acids.

As regards this clonotype: This likely comes from a read error, as the CDR3 has no conserved phenylalanine or tryptophan at its end. This chain connects TRBV11-1 to TRBJ2-1; D remains unclear. V lost 5 bases, J lost 6 bases, and 17 bases lay in between. This CDR3 region has 15 residues. Germline CDR1 SGHAT, CDR2 FQDESV (reference sequence). The CDR3 region has the DNA TGTGCCAGCAGCCCGACGGTTAACCGGTGCAATGAGCAGTTCCTC. Translation: CASSPTVNRCNEQFL.

As to this clonotype: One end of the junction is discordant with germline, which a read error may explain. V usage is TRBV5-6 and J usage is TRBJ1-6, with D possibly being TRBD1 (5 bases). Germline V gene data show CDR1 as SGHDT and CDR2 as YYEEEE. The CDR3 length is 15 residues. The chain's CDR3 is CASGFGDRSNSPLQF. The CDR3 coding sequence is TGTGCCAGCGGCTTTGGTGACAGATCCAATTCACCCCTCCAGTTT.

The table lists this clonotype with many counts. This may arise from a read error, as a much more abundant clone is one base away. As the CDR3 is not closed by the conserved phenylalanine or tryptophan, this likely results from a read error. The J gene is TRBJ2-1, the V gene TRBV11-3; TRBD2 agrees at 8 bases. Per germline, CDR1 SGHNT and CDR2 YENEEA. The CDR3 is 15 amino acids. J was trimmed by 6 bases and V by 5 bases; bases with no gene match: 9. DNA for the CDR3: TGTGCCAGCAGCCTAGCGGGCCAGGCTGTCAATGAGCAGTTCTCC. This translates into CASSLAGQAVNEQFS.

This clonotype was seen a handful of times. This chain joins TRBV20-1 and TRBJ2-1, with D possibly TRBD1 on 7 matching bases. The CDR3 length is 17 residues. V dropped 0 bases and J dropped 6 bases, with 21 bases sitting between them. In germline, CDR1 is DFQATT, CDR2 SNEGSKA (reference sequence). The CDR3 here is CSARDPAGGLVGNEQFF. CDR3 nucleotides: TGCAGTGCTAGAGATCCCGCAGGGGGGCTAGTTGGCAATGAGCAGTTCTTC.

This clonotype was picked up a small number of times. Its ends do not fully match the called genes, so a read error is possible. The rearrangement links TRBV11-3 to TRBJ2-2; no clear D gene. CDR1 is SGHNT, CDR2 YENEEA, per germline. This CDR3 comprises 14 residues. The CDR3 nucleotides are TGTACCAGCAGCTTAGATTTGATTTCCGGGGAGCTGTTTTTT. It encodes CTSSLDLISGELFF.

In the case of this clonotype: A much bigger clone sits one base away, suggesting this may be a read error. The rearrangement uses TRBV5-1 and TRBJ1-1; D is ambiguous. V lost 4 bases and J 2 bases, leaving 18 bases between the germline ends. CDR1 is SGHRS, CDR2 YFSETQ, per germline. The CDR3 consists of 16 residues. CDR3: CASSPQRSTDNTEAFF. Written as DNA, the CDR3 is TGCGCCAGCAGCCCCCAACGTTCTACGGACAACACTGAAGCTTTCTTT.

The rearrangement joins TRBV11-2 to TRBJ2-7; 11 bases are a match to TRBD2. CDR1 and CDR2 from the germline V gene are SGHAT and FQNNGV. This CDR3 is built from 14 residues. For the CDR3, the DNA is TGTACCAACAGCTTACTAGCGGGAGTAAGCGAGCAGTACTTC. Translation: CTNSLLAGVSEQYF.

This clonotype was observed many times. The V call is TRBV7-9, the J call TRBJ2-5; 11 positions match TRBD2. Losses at the gene ends were 5 bases for V and 2 bases for J; bases not matched to a gene: 16. The CDR3 is 19 residues long. In germline, CDR1 is SEHNR, CDR2 FQNEAQ (reference sequence). The CDR3 reads CASSSTRASGGLVQETQYF. The DNA for the CDR3 is TGTGCCAGCAGCAGTACCCGGGCTAGCGGGGGGCTGGTACAAGAGACCCAGTACTTC.

This clonotype appeared once. Just one base apart from a much larger clone, this may be a read error. The genes are TRBV6-6 and TRBJ2-6, with D possibly being TRBD1 (5 bases). Germline CDR1 MNHNY, CDR2 SVGAGI (reference sequence). CDR3 length equals 15 residues. CDR3 amino acids: CASTYDTSGANILTF. The CDR3 bases are TGTGCCAGCACATACGACACCTCTGGGGCCAACATCCTGACTTTC.

CDR3 sequence reads: CGNRPRAANEKLFF. CDR3 nucleotides: TGTGGCAACAGGCCGAGGGCCGCTAATGAAAAACTGTTTTTT. The chain couples TRBV6-6 to TRBJ1-4; possibly TRBD1 for D (5 bases). Germline lookup yields CDR1 MNHNY and CDR2 SVGAGI (reference sequence). The CDR3 runs 14 residues.

This clonotype was seen many times. The chain joins TRBV12-3 or TRBV12-4 to TRBJ2-3; D is uncertain. The V and J ends lost 0 bases and 2 bases respectively, with 6 bases between them. The length of the CDR3 is 14 residues. The CDR3 is CASSLAAITDTQYF. CDR3 coding DNA: TGTGCCAGCAGTTTAGCTGCGATCACAGATACGCAGTATTTT.

Remarks on this clonotype: The junction departs from germline at one end; a sequencing error may be responsible. The J gene is TRBJ2-3, the V gene TRBV5-1, with 9 positions matching TRBD1. CDR1 is SGHRS and CDR2 is YFSETQ in the germline V gene. This CDR3 is built from 16 residues. This CDR3 reads CASSPEQGAHTDTQYF. The DNA for the CDR3 is TGCGCCAGCAGTCCGGAACAGGGGGCCCACACAGATACGCAATATTTT. The full variable domain, in which reference TRBV5-1 and TRBJ2-3 provide the parts outside the CDR3, is KAGVTQTPRYLIKTRGQQVTLSCSPISGHRSVSWYQQTPGQGLQFLFEYFSETQRNKGNFPGRFSGRQFSNSRSEMNVSTLELGDSALYLCASSPEQGAHTDTQYFGPGTRLTVL.

Many counts were recorded for this clonotype. This sequence joins TRBV6-1 and TRBJ2-1; 8 bases are shared with TRBD2. The germline CDR1 and CDR2 sequences are MNHNS and SASEGT. This CDR3 is built from 17 residues. After removal of 6 bases from V and 8 bases from J, the junction contained 18 bases not matched to a gene. The CDR3 DNA sequence: TGTGCCAGCAGAGCCACGGGCCACAGCGGGGGAGGGGATGAGCAGTTCTTC. Translated: CASRATGHSGGGDEQFF.

This clonotype was observed a single time. The missing conserved phenylalanine or tryptophan at the end of this CDR3 makes a read error likely. The chain links TRBV7-9 to TRBJ2-5; D is possibly TRBD1 or TRBD2 (5 bases each). CDR3 length: 14 residues. Per germline, CDR1 SEHNR and CDR2 FQNEAQ (reference sequence). The CDR3 sequence is CAISLVGTEETQYY. In DNA, the CDR3 is TGTGCCATCAGCTTAGTTGGGACCGAAGAGACCCAGTACTAC.